These T cell receptor beta chains were read from a single sample in a study of early T cells in non-severe SARS-CoV-2 infection. Via MiXCR, TCRdb re-called the 5' RACE reads, giving one row per CDR3 protein. The table lists more than 85,000 distinct CDR3 sequences, around 13% of them singletons. The sequencing input was whole blood. Receptors originate from an adult who was a healthcare worker with PCR-confirmed SARS-CoV-2 infection or an uninfected control (not recorded which). CDR3s include the opening cysteine and the closing phenylalanine or tryptophan. The D gene is left open where the match is weak. Only part of the rows carry a size: once, few, many, or a class if the clone is expanded.

clone_size: many
j_call: TRBJ2-2
v_call: TRBV6-1
d_call: -
cdr3_aa: CASSGQFRELFF
cdr3_nt: TGTGCCAGCAGTGGACAATTCCGGGAGCTGTTTTTT

clone_size: many
j_call: TRBJ2-7
v_call: TRBV11-2
d_call: -
cdr3_aa: CASSPITGTPTTYEQYF
cdr3_nt: TGTGCCAGCAGCCCTATAACCGGGACCCCTACGACCTACGAGCAGTACTTC

clone_size: many
j_call: TRBJ2-7
v_call: TRBV5-8
d_call: TRBD2
cdr3_aa: CASRLAGGNYEQYF
cdr3_nt: TGTGCCAGCAGGCTAGCGGGAGGCAACTACGAGCAGTACTTC

clone_size: many
j_call: TRBJ2-3
v_call: TRBV7-9
d_call: -
cdr3_aa: CASSSQGVFDTQYF
cdr3_nt: TGTGCCAGCAGCTCCCAAGGGGTCTTTGATACGCAGTATTTT

clone_size: -
j_call: TRBJ1-5
v_call: TRBV12-3/TRBV12-4
d_call: TRBD1
cdr3_aa: CASTHDRVEGQPQHF
cdr3_nt: TGTGCCAGCACCCATGACAGGGTCGAAGGTCAGCCCCAGCATTTT

clone_size: few
j_call: TRBJ2-2
v_call: TRBV7-6
d_call: -
cdr3_aa: CASRRILNTGELFF
cdr3_nt: TGTGCCAGCAGACGGATCTTAAACACCGGGGAGCTGTTTTTT

clone_size: -
j_call: TRBJ2-1
v_call: TRBV29-1
d_call: -
cdr3_aa: CSVAPGSNEQFF
cdr3_nt: TGCAGCGTTGCTCCGGGGTCAAATGAGCAGTTCTTC

clone_size: few
j_call: TRBJ1-2
v_call: TRBV6-5
d_call: TRBD1
cdr3_aa: CASSYLGTGIYGYTF
cdr3_nt: TGTGCCAGCAGTTACTTGGGGACAGGGATTTATGGCTACACCTTC

clone_size: many
j_call: TRBJ2-2
v_call: TRBV6-2/TRBV6-3
d_call: -
cdr3_aa: CASSYSWQGSTGELFF
cdr3_nt: TGTGCCAGCAGTTATTCGTGGCAGGGTAGCACCGGGGAGCTGTTTTTT

clone_size: -
j_call: TRBJ2-7
v_call: TRBV9
d_call: -
cdr3_aa: CASSHDRNSYEQYF
cdr3_nt: TGTGCCAGCAGCCATGACAGAAACTCCTACGAGCAGTACTTC

clone_size: many
j_call: TRBJ2-1
v_call: TRBV6-2/TRBV6-3
d_call: TRBD2
cdr3_aa: CASALLAGTPFF
cdr3_nt: TGTGCCAGCGCGTTGCTAGCGGGGACCCCGTTCTTC

clone_size: many
j_call: TRBJ2-1
v_call: TRBV9
d_call: -
cdr3_aa: CASSVGDWDYNEQFF
cdr3_nt: TGTGCCAGCAGCGTGGGGGACTGGGACTACAATGAGCAGTTCTTC

clone_size: many
j_call: TRBJ2-6
v_call: TRBV2
d_call: -
cdr3_aa: CASGLHLSSGANVLTF
cdr3_nt: TGTGCCAGCGGGCTACACCTGTCCTCTGGGGCCAACGTCCTGACTTTC

clone_size: few
j_call: TRBJ2-7
v_call: TRBV12-3/TRBV12-4
d_call: TRBD2
cdr3_aa: CASSFGVAGSPYEQYF
cdr3_nt: TGTGCCAGCAGTTTCGGAGTAGCGGGGTCCCCCTACGAGCAGTACTTC

clone_size: few
j_call: TRBJ2-7
v_call: TRBV19
d_call: -
cdr3_aa: CASSVSWGRGDEQYF
cdr3_nt: TGTGCCAGTAGCGTATCCTGGGGGCGCGGGGACGAGCAGTACTTC

clone_size: many
j_call: TRBJ1-5
v_call: TRBV30
d_call: -
cdr3_aa: CAWSKSNNQPQHF
cdr3_nt: TGTGCCTGGAGTAAGTCGAACAATCAGCCCCAGCATTTT

clone_size: -
j_call: TRBJ2-5
v_call: TRBV6-5
d_call: -
cdr3_aa: CASSYSQLPETQYF
cdr3_nt: TGTGCCAGCAGTTACTCACAGCTACCGGAGACCCAGTACTTC

clone_size: -
j_call: TRBJ2-3
v_call: TRBV6-6
d_call: -
cdr3_aa: CASSYQRDSFWGVDTQYF
cdr3_nt: TGTGCCAGCAGTTACCAACGGGACTCCTTTTGGGGGGTAGATACGCAGTATTTT

clone_size: -
j_call: TRBJ1-5
v_call: TRBV24-1
d_call: -
cdr3_aa: CATSDSPGHQHF
cdr3_nt: TGTGCCACCAGTGATTCCCCGGGTCACCAGCATTTT

clone_size: many
j_call: TRBJ1-1
v_call: TRBV14
d_call: -
cdr3_aa: CASGMYGQAEAFF
cdr3_nt: TGTGCCAGCGGAATGTATGGGCAAGCCGAAGCTTTCTTT

clone_size: many
j_call: TRBJ2-3
v_call: TRBV11-3
d_call: -
cdr3_aa: CASSRSEIDTQYF
cdr3_nt: TGTGCCAGCAGCCGATCCGAGATAGATACGCAGTATTTT

clone_size: few
j_call: TRBJ1-1
v_call: TRBV7-9
d_call: -
cdr3_aa: CASVKVSPEAFF
cdr3_nt: TGTGCCAGCGTTAAGGTTTCCCCTGAAGCTTTCTTT

clone_size: -
j_call: TRBJ2-1
v_call: TRBV4-1
d_call: TRBD2
cdr3_aa: CASRQIGLGGRNEQFF
cdr3_nt: TGCGCCAGCAGACAAATAGGACTAGGAGGTAGGAATGAGCAGTTCTTC

clone_size: few
j_call: TRBJ2-3
v_call: TRBV7-2
d_call: -
cdr3_aa: CASSHGTGNEYNTQYF
cdr3_nt: TGTGCCAGCAGCCACGGGACGGGCAACGAGTATAATACGCAGTATTTT

clone_size: many
j_call: TRBJ2-7
v_call: TRBV28
d_call: TRBD1
cdr3_aa: CASSSSGQDEQYF
cdr3_nt: TGTGCCAGCAGTTCATCGGGACAGGACGAGCAGTACTTC

clone_size: few
j_call: TRBJ2-2
v_call: TRBV5-1
d_call: -
cdr3_aa: CASSLVGPHTGELFF
cdr3_nt: TGCGCCAGCAGCTTGGTGGGACCTCACACCGGGGAGCTGTTTTTT

clone_size: -
j_call: TRBJ2-3
v_call: TRBV20-1
d_call: -
cdr3_aa: CSAPLLSGGHTDTQYF
cdr3_nt: TGCAGTGCCCCCCTCCTCAGCGGCGGGCACACAGATACGCAGTATTTT

clone_size: few
j_call: TRBJ2-1
v_call: TRBV5-1
d_call: TRBD2
cdr3_aa: CASSLEGSGGNYNEQFF
cdr3_nt: TGCGCCAGCAGCTTGGAAGGGTCGGGAGGTAACTACAATGAGCAGTTCTTC

clone_size: -
j_call: TRBJ2-3
v_call: TRBV5-4
d_call: TRBD1
cdr3_aa: CASSLNRGRSSDTQYF
cdr3_nt: TGTGCCAGCAGCTTGAACAGGGGGCGTTCATCAGATACGCAGTATTTT

clone_size: few
j_call: TRBJ2-3
v_call: TRBV6-5
d_call: -
cdr3_aa: CASSSTSWYGTDTQYF
cdr3_nt: TGTGCCAGCAGTTCCACCTCATGGTACGGAACAGATACGCAGTATTTT

clone_size: few
j_call: TRBJ2-1
v_call: TRBV4-2
d_call: -
cdr3_aa: CASSPTPDETYNEQFF
cdr3_nt: TGTGCCAGCAGCCCCACCCCGGACGAAACCTACAATGAGCAGTTCTTC

clone_size: many
j_call: TRBJ2-1
v_call: TRBV9
d_call: -
cdr3_aa: CASTGDHSPGSSYNEQFF
cdr3_nt: TGTGCCAGCACCGGGGACCACTCCCCAGGAAGCTCCTACAATGAGCAGTTCTTC

clone_size: few
j_call: TRBJ1-1
v_call: TRBV7-3
d_call: -
cdr3_aa: CASSLQGRPNTEAFF
cdr3_nt: TGTGCCAGCAGCTTACAGGGGCGCCCGAACACTGAAGCTTTCTTT

clone_size: -
j_call: TRBJ2-1
v_call: TRBV29-1
d_call: -
cdr3_aa: CSVSGGSSYNEQFF
cdr3_nt: TGCAGCGTTTCCGGAGGGAGCTCCTACAATGAGCAGTTCTTC

clone_size: -
j_call: TRBJ1-2
v_call: TRBV4-3
d_call: -
cdr3_aa: CASSQDGSGTYGYTF
cdr3_nt: TGCGCCAGCAGCCAAGATGGGTCGGGGACATATGGCTACACCTTC

clone_size: many
j_call: TRBJ2-3
v_call: TRBV28
d_call: -
cdr3_aa: CASRSGGDTQYF
cdr3_nt: TGTGCCAGCAGAAGCGGAGGAGATACGCAGTATTTT

clone_size: few
j_call: TRBJ2-7
v_call: TRBV24-1
d_call: -
cdr3_aa: CATSDPTTYEQYF
cdr3_nt: TGTGCCACCAGTGATCCGACAACCTACGAGCAGTACTTC

clone_size: few
j_call: TRBJ1-6
v_call: TRBV2
d_call: -
cdr3_aa: CATSRGGVNSPLHF
cdr3_nt: TGTGCCACCTCGCGGGGAGGGGTAAATTCACCCCTCCACTTT

clone_size: many
j_call: TRBJ2-3
v_call: TRBV7-6
d_call: -
cdr3_aa: CASSRQGGGHTDTQYF
cdr3_nt: TGTGCCAGCAGTCGACAGGGAGGGGGGCACACAGATACGCAGTATTTT

clone_size: few
j_call: TRBJ2-7
v_call: TRBV11-2
d_call: TRBD2
cdr3_aa: CASSSSGRASYEQYF
cdr3_nt: TGTGCCAGCAGCTCTAGCGGGAGGGCTTCCTACGAGCAGTACTTC

clone_size: -
j_call: TRBJ2-3
v_call: TRBV6-4
d_call: TRBD2
cdr3_aa: CASSEVGGPADTQYF
cdr3_nt: TGTGCCAGCAGTGAGGTGGGAGGGCCCGCAGATACGCAGTATTTT

clone_size: -
j_call: TRBJ1-5
v_call: TRBV18
d_call: -
cdr3_aa: CASSPAGNQPQHF
cdr3_nt: TGTGCCAGCTCACCCGCGGGGAATCAGCCCCAGCATTTT

clone_size: -
j_call: TRBJ1-1
v_call: TRBV6-5
d_call: -
cdr3_aa: CASSYYGGMNTEAFF
cdr3_nt: TGTGCCAGCAGTTACTATGGAGGGATGAACACTGAAGCTTTCTTT

clone_size: -
j_call: TRBJ1-2
v_call: TRBV6-5
d_call: -
cdr3_aa: CASRPRQIFYGYTF
cdr3_nt: TGTGCCAGCAGACCCCGACAGATCTTCTATGGCTACACCTTC

clone_size: few
j_call: TRBJ2-2
v_call: TRBV30
d_call: -
cdr3_aa: CAWTSNTGELFF
cdr3_nt: TGTGCCTGGACTTCGAACACCGGGGAGCTGTTTTTT

clone_size: -
j_call: TRBJ2-7
v_call: TRBV12-3/TRBV12-4
d_call: -
cdr3_aa: CASGLGREIPYEQYF
cdr3_nt: TGTGCCAGCGGTTTAGGCAGGGAAATCCCCTACGAGCAGTACTTC

clone_size: many
j_call: TRBJ2-3
v_call: TRBV7-6
d_call: -
cdr3_aa: CASSFADSGQTDTQYF
cdr3_nt: TGTGCCAGCAGCTTTGCCGATAGCGGCCAGACAGATACGCAGTATTTT

clone_size: -
j_call: TRBJ2-1
v_call: TRBV19
d_call: -
cdr3_aa: CAGSIRDTYNEQFF
cdr3_nt: TGTGCCGGTAGTATCCGGGACACTTACAATGAGCAGTTCTTC

clone_size: few
j_call: TRBJ1-2
v_call: TRBV12-3/TRBV12-4
d_call: -
cdr3_aa: CASSLRGSYGYTF
cdr3_nt: TGTGCCAGCAGTTTACGCGGGAGCTATGGCTACACCTTC

clone_size: -
j_call: TRBJ2-3
v_call: TRBV12-3/TRBV12-4
d_call: TRBD2
cdr3_aa: CASSVAGGTTDTQYF
cdr3_nt: TGTGCCAGCAGCGTAGCGGGAGGAACCACAGATACGCAGTATTTT

clone_size: -
j_call: TRBJ1-5
v_call: TRBV28
d_call: TRBD1
cdr3_aa: CASGGRQGPQPQHF
cdr3_nt: TGTGCCAGCGGGGGGAGACAGGGTCCTCAGCCCCAGCATTTT

clone_size: few
j_call: TRBJ2-5
v_call: TRBV19
d_call: -
cdr3_aa: CASSMSRLQGKETQYF
cdr3_nt: TGTGCCAGTAGTATGTCAAGACTCCAAGGGAAAGAGACCCAGTACTTC

clone_size: -
j_call: TRBJ1-3
v_call: TRBV29-1
d_call: -
cdr3_aa: CSAGLKSGNTIYF
cdr3_nt: TGCAGCGCGGGACTGAAATCTGGAAACACCATATATTTT

clone_size: -
j_call: TRBJ2-7
v_call: TRBV20-1
d_call: TRBD2
cdr3_aa: CSARLAGSSYEQYF
cdr3_nt: TGCAGTGCTAGATTAGCGGGCAGCTCCTACGAGCAGTACTTC

clone_size: few
j_call: TRBJ1-1
v_call: TRBV12-3/TRBV12-4
d_call: -
cdr3_aa: CASTLGGLDTEAFF
cdr3_nt: TGTGCCAGCACCTTGGGGGGGCTTGACACTGAAGCTTTCTTT

clone_size: many
j_call: TRBJ2-1
v_call: TRBV7-8
d_call: -
cdr3_aa: CASSLLGLGSSNEQFF
cdr3_nt: TGTGCCAGCAGCTTACTAGGATTAGGGAGTAGTAATGAGCAGTTCTTC

clone_size: many
j_call: TRBJ2-7
v_call: TRBV3-1
d_call: -
cdr3_aa: CASSQGVGLQESYEQYF
cdr3_nt: TGTGCCAGCAGCCAGGGGGTAGGTCTACAGGAGTCCTACGAGCAGTACTTC

clone_size: few
j_call: TRBJ1-5
v_call: TRBV28
d_call: -
cdr3_aa: CASSFGAGDIKPQHF
cdr3_nt: TGTGCCAGCAGTTTCGGTGCAGGGGATATTAAGCCCCAGCATTTT

clone_size: few
j_call: TRBJ2-1
v_call: TRBV29-1
d_call: TRBD2
cdr3_aa: CSVEDRRTSGFQGPIWEQFF
cdr3_nt: TGCAGCGTTGAAGATCGCAGGACTAGCGGGTTCCAGGGCCCAATCTGGGAGCAGTTCTTC

clone_size: -
j_call: TRBJ1-4
v_call: TRBV11-2
d_call: -
cdr3_aa: CASSSPGAANEKLFF
cdr3_nt: TGTGCCAGCAGCTCACCGGGGGCTGCTAATGAAAAACTGTTTTTT